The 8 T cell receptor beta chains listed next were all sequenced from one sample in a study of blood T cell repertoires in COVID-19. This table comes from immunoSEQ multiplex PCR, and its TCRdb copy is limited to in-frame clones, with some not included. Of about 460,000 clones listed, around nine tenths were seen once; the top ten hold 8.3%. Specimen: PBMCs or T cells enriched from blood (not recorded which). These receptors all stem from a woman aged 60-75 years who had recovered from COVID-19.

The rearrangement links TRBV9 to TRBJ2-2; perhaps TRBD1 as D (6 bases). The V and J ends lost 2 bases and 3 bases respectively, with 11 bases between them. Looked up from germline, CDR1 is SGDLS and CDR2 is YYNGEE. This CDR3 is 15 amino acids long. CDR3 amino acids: CASSVGHRDTGELFF. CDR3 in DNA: TGTGCCAGCAGCGTCGGCCACAGGGACACCGGGGAGCTGTTTTTT.

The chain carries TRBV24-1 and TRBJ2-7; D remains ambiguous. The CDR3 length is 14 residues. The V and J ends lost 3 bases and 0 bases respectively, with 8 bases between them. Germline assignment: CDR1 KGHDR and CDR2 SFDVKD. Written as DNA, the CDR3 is TGTGCCACCAGTGATCCCCCGGTCTCCTACGAGCAGTACGTC. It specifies CATSDPPVSYEQYV.

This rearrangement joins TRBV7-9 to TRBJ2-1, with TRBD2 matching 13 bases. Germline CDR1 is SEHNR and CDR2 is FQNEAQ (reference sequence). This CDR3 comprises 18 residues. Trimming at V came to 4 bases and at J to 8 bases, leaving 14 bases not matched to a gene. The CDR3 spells CASSSPTSRTSGGDEQFF. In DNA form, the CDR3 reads TGTGCCAGCAGCTCTCCTACATCCCGGACTAGCGGGGGCGATGAGCAGTTCTTC.

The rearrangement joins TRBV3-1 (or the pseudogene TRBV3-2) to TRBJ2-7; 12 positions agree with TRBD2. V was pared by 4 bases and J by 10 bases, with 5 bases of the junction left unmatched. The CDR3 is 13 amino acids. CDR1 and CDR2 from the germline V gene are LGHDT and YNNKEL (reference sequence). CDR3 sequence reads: CASSPTSGGYQYF. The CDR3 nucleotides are TGTGCCAGCAGCCCGACTAGCGGGGGCTATCAGTACTTC.

Here the CDR3 DNA reads TGTGCCAGCAGCGTAGATGAGGTTGGCTATGGCTACACCTTC. As protein: CASSVDEVGYGYTF. The genes are TRBV9 and TRBJ1-2; D unresolved. Germline CDR1 is SGDLS and CDR2 is YYNGEE. The CDR3 is 14 amino acids. Trimming removed 0 bases from V and 4 bases from J, with 10 bases in between. Full variable domain (remainder filled in from reference TRBV9 and TRBJ1-2): DSGVTQTPKHLITATGQRVTLRCSPRSGDLSVYWYQQSLDQGLQFLIQYYNGEERAKGNILERFSAQQFPDLHSELNLSSLELGDSALYFCASSVDEVGYGYTFGSGTRLTVV.

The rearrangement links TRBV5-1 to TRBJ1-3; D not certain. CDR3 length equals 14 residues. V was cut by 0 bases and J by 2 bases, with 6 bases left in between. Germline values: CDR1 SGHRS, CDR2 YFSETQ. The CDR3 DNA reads TGCGCCAGCAGCTTGGCCCCGGCTGGAAACACCATATATTTT. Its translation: CASSLAPAGNTIYF.

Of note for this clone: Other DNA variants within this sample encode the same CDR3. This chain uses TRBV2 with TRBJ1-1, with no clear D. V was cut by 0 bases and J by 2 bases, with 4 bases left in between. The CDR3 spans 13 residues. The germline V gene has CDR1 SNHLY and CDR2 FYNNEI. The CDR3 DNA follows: TGTGCCAGCAGTGAAGCGCGAAACACTGAAGCTTTCTTT. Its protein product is CASSEARNTEAFF.

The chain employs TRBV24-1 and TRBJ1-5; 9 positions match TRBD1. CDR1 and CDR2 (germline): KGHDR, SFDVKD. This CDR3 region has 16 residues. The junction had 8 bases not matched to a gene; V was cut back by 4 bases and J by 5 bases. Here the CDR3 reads CATSDGGQGRYQPQHF. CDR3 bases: TGTGCCACCAGTGACGGGGGACAGGGAAGGTATCAGCCCCAGCATTTT.